This TCR beta chain appears in the sequencing data of a study of cytotoxic CD8 clonotypes in ibrutinib-treated CLL. Study overall: Partial responders approximately 25, complete 2; approximately twelve progressed and about 14 stayed in remission by median roughly 70 months. Study-level findings and limits: Timing of sampling differed between sustained-remission and progressing patients. Circulating CD8+ T-cell counts were tracked by baseline clonality, which exceeded that of age-matched healthy donors. Clonality grew at ibrutinib response; at progression, it decreased back toward baseline.

The repertoire was sequenced with immunoSEQ multiplex PCR; TCRdb's copy has only in-frame clones and lacks some. Of more than 150,000 clones listed, about two thirds are singletons. The CDR3 has 15 amino acids. The V gene end was trimmed by 0 bases and the J gene end by 4 bases; junction bases not matched to a gene: 4. Germline V gene lookup returns CDR1 SGHTA and CDR2 FQGNSA. As for this clone: Its antigen is unidentified.

J is TRBJ2-7 and V is TRBV7-2; 9 bases agree with TRBD2. Sequenced here: PBMCs, sampled after 24 months of ibrutinib treatment. This clonotype was obtained from a human donor with chronic lymphocytic leukemia. The CDR3 region has the DNA TGTGCCAGCAGCTTAGCGCTAGCGGGACTATACGAGCAGTACTTC. Translated: CASSLALAGLYEQYF.